This entry lists 4 T cell receptor beta chains sequenced from one sample in a study of blood T cell repertoires in COVID-19. TCRdb's table, derived via immunoSEQ multiplex PCR, lists solely in-frame clones and lacks some. The sample carries around 150,000 clones, around 85% recorded once. Sequenced sample: peripheral blood. These receptors came from a human donor with acute or convalescent COVID-19. The donor label of this sample is uncertain.

The sample holds a few counts of this clone. V and J are TRBV9 and TRBJ1-2, with D unresolved. The V gene's germline CDR1 is SGDLS and CDR2 YYNGEE. The length of the CDR3 is 12 residues. V lost 3 bases to trimming and J lost 2 bases, with 5 bases between them. CDR3 loop: CASSAENYGYTF. In nucleotides, the CDR3 is TGTGCCAGCAGCGCTGAGAACTATGGCTACACCTTC. Full variable domain (rest looked up from reference TRBV9 and TRBJ1-2): DSGVTQTPKHLITATGQRVTLRCSPRSGDLSVYWYQQSLDQGLQFLIQYYNGEERAKGNILERFSAQQFPDLHSELNLSSLELGDSALYFCASSAENYGYTFGSGTRLTVV.

The chain carries TRBV6-5 and TRBJ2-3; D gene ambiguous. CDR1 and CDR2 (germline): MNHEY, SVGAGI. With 2 bases removed from V and 2 bases from J, the gap between germline ends came to 11 bases. This CDR3 has 15 amino acids. As DNA, the CDR3 is TGTGCCAGCAGTTACCAAGGCGGATACACAGATACGCAGTATTTT. This translates into CASSYQGGYTDTQYF.

The chain carries TRBV7-2 and TRBJ1-1, with a weak D call TRBD1 (6 bases). Germline loops: CDR1 SGHTA, CDR2 FQGNSA. The CDR3 loop spans 15 amino acids. Trimming shortened V by 1 base and J by 0 bases, and 9 bases separated the two germline ends. CDR3 nucleotide sequence: TGTGCCAGCAGCTTAGTCGGGGGGCTGAACACTGAAGCTTTCTTT. As protein: CASSLVGGLNTEAFF.

This clone was detected once. The chain carries TRBV5-1 and TRBJ2-7; TRBD1 matches 10 bases. Germline CDR1 is SGHRS and CDR2 is YFSETQ. The CDR3 runs 16 residues. V gave up 2 bases and J gave up 4 bases; unmatched junction bases: 9. The CDR3 nucleotides are TGCGCCAGCAGCTTAACCCTAGGACAGGGGGTTTACGAGCAGTACTTC. It yields the protein CASSLTLGQGVYEQYF.